The entry that follows covers one TCR beta chain sequence. The antigen is undetermined. The sample is drawn from a study of persistence of HIV-infected CD4 T cells. This was the immunoSEQ version 4 assay in survey mode. Template was genomic DNA at approximately 10 ng/uL, with up to roughly 1 ug used per sample. Assay: immunoSEQ multiplex PCR; the TCRdb copy retains only in-frame clones and omits some. The table lists around 39,000 clones, roughly 90% of them singletons. Cells were stimulated nonspecifically with anti-CD3/anti-CD28 magnetic beads. Sorting selected CD4+ T cells upregulating both CD40 ligand and CD69. The CDR3 loop spans 15 amino acids. V trimming: 4 bases; J trimming: 3 bases; junction bases outside the gene matches: 5. In germline, CDR1 is SGHDN, CDR2 FVKESK. Study results and caveats: Degenerate expanded CDR3beta sequences were enriched among CMV- and Gag-responding cells.

The specimen was CD4+ T cells sorted from PBMCs after approximately 19-hour stimulation, collected from a patient who received antiretroviral therapy. This receptor was obtained from an adult man with HIV who was CMV-seropositive. The rearrangement uses TRBV14 and TRBJ1-1; 10 bases are a match to TRBD1. CDR3 bases: TGTGCCAGCAGCCTTCAGACAGGGGGCTACACTGAAGCTTTCTTT. Translation gives CASSLQTGGYTEAFF.